Each of the 12 T cell receptor beta chains below was sequenced from the same sample in a study of blood T cell repertoires in COVID-19. Libraries were prepared by immunoSEQ multiplex PCR; TCRdb keeps only in-frame clonotypes and omits some of them. The profile shows fewer than 250,000 clones, approximately 86% of them singletons. The material sequenced was peripheral blood. The receptor source for this set is a human donor in a cohort sampled during active COVID-19.

The chain has TRBV4-1 and TRBJ2-7, with 9 nucleotides matching TRBD1. The CDR3 sequence is 15 residues long. CDR1 and CDR2 (germline): MGHRA, YSYEKL. V gave up 5 bases and J gave up 7 bases; unmatched junction bases: 12. CDR3 DNA sequence: TGCGCCAGCAGCAAATCGGGACAGGGTTCGGGGGAGCAGTACTTC. It specifies CASSKSGQGSGEQYF.

The chain joins TRBV24-1 to TRBJ1-5; perhaps TRBD1 as D (6 bases). Looked up from germline, CDR1 is KGHDR and CDR2 is SFDVKD. The length of the CDR3 is 15 residues. V was shortened by 7 bases and J by 4 bases, with 16 bases between the two germline ends. The CDR3 loop reads CATSPRDTPNQPQHF. The CDR3 DNA is TGTGCCACCAGCCCTCGGGACACACCTAATCAGCCCCAGCATTTT.

The rearrangement links TRBV15 to TRBJ1-5, with TRBD1 matching over 7 bases. The CDR3 runs 15 residues. The germline V gene encodes CDR1 LNHNV and CDR2 YYDKDF (reference sequence). J gave up 7 bases and V 3 bases, and 9 bases lay outside the gene matches. The CDR3 nucleotides read TGTGCCACCAGCAGTAAGGACAGGACTGGGCAGCCCCAGCATTTT. As protein: CATSSKDRTGQPQHF.

V is TRBV5-1 and J is TRBJ1-2, with 7 positions matching TRBD1. The CDR3 is 15 residues long. V dropped 4 bases and J dropped 0; count of bases not matched to a gene: 6. Germline loops: CDR1 SGHRS, CDR2 YFSETQ. The CDR3 loop is CASSPGTVTNYGYTF. CDR3 DNA sequence: TGCGCCAGCAGCCCCGGGACAGTTACTAACTATGGCTACACCTTC. Complete variable domain (other parts from reference TRBV5-1 and TRBJ1-2): KAGVTQTPRYLIKTRGQQVTLSCSPISGHRSVSWYQQTPGQGLQFLFEYFSETQRNKGNFPGRFSGRQFSNSRSEMNVSTLELGDSALYLCASSPGTVTNYGYTFGSGTRLTVV.

This chain connects TRBV18 to TRBJ1-6, with 8 bases identical to TRBD1. J was trimmed by 13 bases and V by 6 bases; bases with no gene match: 20. Germline CDR1 is KGHSH and CDR2 is LQKENI. The CDR3 consists of 17 residues. Here the CDR3 DNA reads TGTGCCAGCTCGCCCACCCTCGAGGGGACAGGATCCCTCCCCCTCCACTTT. This codes for CASSPTLEGTGSLPLHF. The full variable domain, its missing parts supplied by reference TRBV18 and TRBJ1-6, is NAGVMQNPRHLVRRRGQEARLRCSPMKGHSHVYWYRQLPEEGLKFMVYLQKENIIDESGMPKERFSAEFPKEGPSILRIQQVVRGDSAAYFCASSPTLEGTGSLPLHFGNGTRLTVT.

The CDR3 DNA reads as TGTGCCAGCAGCTTAGCGGGGCCAGAGACCCAGTACTTC. It translates to CASSLAGPETQYF. The chain couples TRBV7-3 to TRBJ2-5, with D maybe TRBD2 (6 bases). Trimming took 2 bases from V and 4 from J, leaving 8 bases between them. Germline-derived CDR1 and CDR2 are SGHTA and FQGTGA. This CDR3 region has 13 residues.

This chain links TRBV5-5 with TRBJ2-3, with 9 bases lining up with TRBD1. This CDR3 contains 17 residues. CDR1 is SGHKS, CDR2 YYEKEE, per germline (reference sequence). V shed 2 bases and J 8 bases; nucleotides not matched to a gene: 15. For the CDR3, the DNA is TGTGCCAGCAGCTTTACGTCCATCGGACAGGGGAGGTCTACGCAGTATTTT. This encodes CASSFTSIGQGRSTQYF.

The chain employs TRBV3-1 (or the pseudogene TRBV3-2) and TRBJ2-4; the D gene is possibly TRBD1 (6 bases). V lost 0 bases and J lost 5, with 14 bases in between. The CDR3 is 16 amino acids. From germline, CDR1 is LGHDT and CDR2 YNNKEL (reference sequence). In DNA form, the CDR3 reads TGTGCCAGCAGCCAAGATGTCGACAGGAGCCAAAACATTCAGTACTTC. Residues: CASSQDVDRSQNIQYF.

The chain couples TRBV11-1 to TRBJ1-1; no clear D gene. CDR1 is SGHAT and CDR2 is FQDESV in the germline V gene (reference sequence). V was clipped by 4 bases and J by 1 base, with 10 bases between them. This CDR3 has 14 residues. The CDR3 loop reads CASSSLTGNTEAFF. For the CDR3, the DNA is TGTGCCAGCAGCTCACTGACGGGGAACACTGAAGCTTTCTTT.

Points on this clone: At one of its ends the junction is not consistent with the germline gene, which may arise from a read error. The chain couples TRBV18 to TRBJ2-5; 15 nucleotides match TRBD2. The CDR3 sequence is 17 residues long. From germline, CDR1 is KGHSH and CDR2 LQKENI. CDR3 region: CASSTPGLAGGQETQYF. CDR3 nucleotide sequence: TGTGCCAGCTCAACACCCGGACTAGCGGGGGGGCAGGAGACCCAGTACTTC.

The V gene is TRBV24-1, the J gene TRBJ2-1; 7 bases align to TRBD2. The CDR3 totals 16 residues. Germline V lookup: CDR1 KGHDR, CDR2 SFDVKD. Losses at the gene ends were 1 base for V and 6 bases for J; bases not matched to a gene: 8. The CDR3 spells CATSDLAGKKGNEQFF. CDR3 in DNA: TGTGCCACCAGTGATTTAGCGGGAAAAAAAGGCAATGAGCAGTTCTTC.

The V and J genes are TRBV12-5 and TRBJ2-2; the D gene is possibly TRBD1 (6 bases). Trimming stripped 1 base from V and 3 bases from J, with 12 bases between. This CDR3 has 16 amino acids. CDR1 is LGHNT, CDR2 FRNRAP, per germline. The CDR3 sequence is CASGLAPGGYTGELFF. The DNA of the CDR3 is TGTGCTAGTGGTTTGGCCCCTGGGGGCTACACCGGGGAGCTGTTTTTT.